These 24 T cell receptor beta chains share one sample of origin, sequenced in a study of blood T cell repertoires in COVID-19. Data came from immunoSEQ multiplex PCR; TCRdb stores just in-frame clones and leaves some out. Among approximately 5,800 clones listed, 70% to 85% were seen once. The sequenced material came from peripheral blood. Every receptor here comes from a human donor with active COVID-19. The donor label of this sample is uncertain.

The CDR3 sequence is CSVALGTDSNQPQHF. CDR3 in DNA: TGCAGCGTCGCCTTGGGGACAGATAGCAATCAGCCCCAGCATTTT. The chain is built from TRBV29-1 and TRBJ1-5; 7 bases agree with TRBD1. The trim removed 6 bases at V and 0 bases at J, leaving 8 bases unmatched. This CDR3 is built from 15 residues. CDR1 is SQVTM, CDR2 ANQGSEA, per germline. The full variable domain, in which reference TRBV29-1 and TRBJ1-5 provide the parts outside the CDR3, is SAVISQKPSRDICQRGTSLTIQCQVDSQVTMMFWYRQQPGQSLTLIATANQGSEATYESGFVIDKFPISRPNLTFSTLTVSNMSPEDSSIYLCSVALGTDSNQPQHFGDGTRLSIL.

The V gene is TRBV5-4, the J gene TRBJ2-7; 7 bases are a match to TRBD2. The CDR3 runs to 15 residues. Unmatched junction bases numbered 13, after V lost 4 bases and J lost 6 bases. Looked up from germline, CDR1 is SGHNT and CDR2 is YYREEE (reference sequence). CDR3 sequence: CASSPGLRETVEQYF. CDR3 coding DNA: TGTGCCAGCAGCCCGGGGTTGCGGGAGACCGTCGAGCAGTACTTC. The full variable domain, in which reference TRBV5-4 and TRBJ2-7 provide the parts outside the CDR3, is ETGVTQSPTHLIKTRGQQVTLRCSSQSGHNTVSWYQQALGQGPQFIFQYYREEENGRGNFPPRFSGLQFPNYSSELNVNALELDDSALYLCASSPGLRETVEQYFGPGTRLTVT.

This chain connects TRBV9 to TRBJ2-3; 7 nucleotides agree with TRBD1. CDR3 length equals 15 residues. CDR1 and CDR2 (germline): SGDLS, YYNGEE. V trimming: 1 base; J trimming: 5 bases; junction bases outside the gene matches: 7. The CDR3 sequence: CASSVTLTGKDTQYF. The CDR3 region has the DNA TGTGCCAGCAGCGTAACGTTGACAGGGAAAGATACGCAGTATTTT.

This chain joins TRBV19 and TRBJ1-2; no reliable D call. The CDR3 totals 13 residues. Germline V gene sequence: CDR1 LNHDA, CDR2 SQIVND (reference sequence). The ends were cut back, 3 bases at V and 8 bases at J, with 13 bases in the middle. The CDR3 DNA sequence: TGTGCCAGTAGTATGAGCTCAACCCGGGGCTACACCTTC. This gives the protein CASSMSSTRGYTF. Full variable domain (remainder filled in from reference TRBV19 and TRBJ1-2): DGGITQSPKYLFRKEGQNVTLSCEQNLNHDAMYWYRQDPGQGLRLIYYSQIVNDFQKGDIAEGYSVSREKKESFPLTVTSAQKNPTAFYLCASSMSSTRGYTFGSGTRLTVV.

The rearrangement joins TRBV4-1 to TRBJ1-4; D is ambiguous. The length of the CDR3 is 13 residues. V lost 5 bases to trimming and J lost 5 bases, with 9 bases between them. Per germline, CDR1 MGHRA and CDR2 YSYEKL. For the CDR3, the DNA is TGCGCCAGCAGCACGCCGGAGAATGAAAAACTGTTTTTT. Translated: CASSTPENEKLFF.

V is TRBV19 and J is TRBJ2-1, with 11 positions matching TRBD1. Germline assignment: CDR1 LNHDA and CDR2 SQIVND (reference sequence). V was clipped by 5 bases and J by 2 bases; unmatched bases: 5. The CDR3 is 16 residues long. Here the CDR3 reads CASSRTGGRTYNEQFF. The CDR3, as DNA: TGTGCCAGTAGTCGGACAGGGGGCAGGACCTACAATGAGCAGTTCTTC.

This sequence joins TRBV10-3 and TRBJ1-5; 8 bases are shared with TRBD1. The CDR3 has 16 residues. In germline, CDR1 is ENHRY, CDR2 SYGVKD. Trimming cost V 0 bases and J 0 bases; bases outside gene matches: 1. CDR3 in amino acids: CAISESQGDSNQPQHF. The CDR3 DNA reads TGTGCCATCAGTGAGTCACAGGGGGATAGCAATCAGCCCCAGCATTTT.

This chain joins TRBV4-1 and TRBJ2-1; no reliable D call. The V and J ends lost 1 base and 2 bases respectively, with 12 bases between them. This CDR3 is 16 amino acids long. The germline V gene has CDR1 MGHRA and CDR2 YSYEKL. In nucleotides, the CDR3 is TGCGCCAGCAGCCAAGTCCACATGGTCACCTACAATGAGCAGTTCTTC. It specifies CASSQVHMVTYNEQFF.

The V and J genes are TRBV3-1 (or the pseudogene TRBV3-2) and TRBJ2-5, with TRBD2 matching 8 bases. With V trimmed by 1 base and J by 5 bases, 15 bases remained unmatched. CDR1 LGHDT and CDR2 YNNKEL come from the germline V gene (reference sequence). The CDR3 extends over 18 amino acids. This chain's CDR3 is CASSQVTGPAGVGETQYF. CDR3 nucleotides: TGTGCCAGCAGCCAAGTCACCGGGCCAGCGGGAGTGGGGGAGACCCAGTACTTC.

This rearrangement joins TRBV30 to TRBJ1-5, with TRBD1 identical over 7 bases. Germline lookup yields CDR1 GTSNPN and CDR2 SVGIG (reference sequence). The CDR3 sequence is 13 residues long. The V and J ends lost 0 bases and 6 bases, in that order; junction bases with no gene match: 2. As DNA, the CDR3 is TGTGCCTGGAGTGTACAGGGGAGTCAGCCCCAGCATTTT. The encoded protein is CAWSVQGSQPQHF.

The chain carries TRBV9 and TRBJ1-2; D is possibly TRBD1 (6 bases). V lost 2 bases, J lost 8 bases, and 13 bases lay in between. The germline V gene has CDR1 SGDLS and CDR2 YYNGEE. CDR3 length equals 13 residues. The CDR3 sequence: CASSVAGAGGYTF. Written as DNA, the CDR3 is TGTGCCAGCAGCGTCGCGGGGGCGGGAGGCTACACCTTC.

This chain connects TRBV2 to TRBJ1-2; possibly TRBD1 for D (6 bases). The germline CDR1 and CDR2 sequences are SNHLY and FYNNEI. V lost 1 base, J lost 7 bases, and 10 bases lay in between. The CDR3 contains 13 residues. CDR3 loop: CASSEEQGGGYTF. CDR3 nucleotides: TGTGCCAGCAGTGAAGAACAGGGCGGTGGCTACACCTTC.

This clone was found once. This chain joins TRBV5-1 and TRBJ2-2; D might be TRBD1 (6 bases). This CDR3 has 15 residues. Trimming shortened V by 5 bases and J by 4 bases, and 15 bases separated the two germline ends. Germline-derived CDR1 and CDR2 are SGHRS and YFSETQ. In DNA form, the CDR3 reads TGCGCCAGCAGATCAACCGGGACATCCACCGGGGAGCTGTTTTTT. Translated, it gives CASRSTGTSTGELFF.

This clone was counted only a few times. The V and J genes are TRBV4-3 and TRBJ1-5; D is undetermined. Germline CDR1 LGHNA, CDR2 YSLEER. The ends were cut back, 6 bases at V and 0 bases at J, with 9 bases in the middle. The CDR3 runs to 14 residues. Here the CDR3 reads CASSLDYSNQPQHF. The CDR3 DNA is TGCGCCAGCAGTCTAGACTATAGCAATCAGCCCCAGCATTTT.

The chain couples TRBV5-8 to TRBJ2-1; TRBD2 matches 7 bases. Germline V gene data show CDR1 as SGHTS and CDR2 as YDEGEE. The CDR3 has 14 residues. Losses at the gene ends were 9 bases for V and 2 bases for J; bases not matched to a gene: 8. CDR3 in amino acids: CATRGGSTYNEQFF. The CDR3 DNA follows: TGTGCCACCCGCGGGGGATCAACCTACAATGAGCAGTTCTTC.

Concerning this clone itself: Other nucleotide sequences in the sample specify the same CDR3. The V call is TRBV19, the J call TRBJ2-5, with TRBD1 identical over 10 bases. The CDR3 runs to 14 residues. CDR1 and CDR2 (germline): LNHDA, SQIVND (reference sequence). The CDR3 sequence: CATGQGPGRETQYF. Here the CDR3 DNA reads TGTGCTACGGGACAGGGGCCAGGGCGAGAGACCCAGTACTTC. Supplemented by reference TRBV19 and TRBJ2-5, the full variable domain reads DGGITQSPKYLFRKEGQNVTLSCEQNLNHDAMYWYRQDPGQGLRLIYYSQIVNDFQKGDIAEGYSVSREKKESFPLTVTSAQKNPTAFYLCATGQGPGRETQYFGPGTRLLVL.

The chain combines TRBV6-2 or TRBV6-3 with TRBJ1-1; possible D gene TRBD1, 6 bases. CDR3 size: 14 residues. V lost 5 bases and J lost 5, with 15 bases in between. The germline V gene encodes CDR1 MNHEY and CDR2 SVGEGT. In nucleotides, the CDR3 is TGTGCCAGCAGTAGCACGGGGGGCAGGACTGAAGCTTTCTTT. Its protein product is CASSSTGGRTEAFF.

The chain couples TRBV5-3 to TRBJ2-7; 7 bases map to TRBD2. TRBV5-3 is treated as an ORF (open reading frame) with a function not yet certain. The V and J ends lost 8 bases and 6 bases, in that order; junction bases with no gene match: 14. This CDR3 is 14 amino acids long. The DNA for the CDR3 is TGTGCCAGGAGTTGGATGGGGGGGTTCGGCGAGCAGTACTTC. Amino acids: CARSWMGGFGEQYF.

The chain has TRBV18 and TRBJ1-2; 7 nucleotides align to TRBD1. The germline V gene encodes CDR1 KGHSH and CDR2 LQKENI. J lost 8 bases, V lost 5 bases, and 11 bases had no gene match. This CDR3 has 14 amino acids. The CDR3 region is CASSAQGLAGGYTF. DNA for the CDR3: TGTGCCAGCTCAGCACAGGGGCTGGCGGGAGGCTACACCTTC.

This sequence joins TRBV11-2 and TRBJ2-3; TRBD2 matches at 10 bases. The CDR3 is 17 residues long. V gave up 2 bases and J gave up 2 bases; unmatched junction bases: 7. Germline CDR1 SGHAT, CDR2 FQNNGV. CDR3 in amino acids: CASSLPSSGGITDTQYF. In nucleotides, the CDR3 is TGTGCCAGCAGCTTACCTAGTAGCGGGGGGATCACAGATACGCAGTATTTT.

CDR3 loop: CSASGVRGAGQETQYF. Here the CDR3 DNA reads TGCAGTGCTAGTGGGGTTCGGGGGGCAGGGCAAGAGACCCAGTACTTC. The V gene is TRBV20-1, the J gene TRBJ2-5; possibly TRBD2 for D (7 bases). The CDR3 has 16 residues. The germline CDR1 and CDR2 sequences are DFQATT and SNEGSKA (reference sequence). The V end was cut by 3 bases, the J end by 2 bases, with 19 bases between.

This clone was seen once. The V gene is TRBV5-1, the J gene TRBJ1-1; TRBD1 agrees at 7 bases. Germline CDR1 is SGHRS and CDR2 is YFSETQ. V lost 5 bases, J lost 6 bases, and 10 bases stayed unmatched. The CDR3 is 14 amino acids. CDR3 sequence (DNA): TGCGCCAGCAGTCCTAGACAGGGAAACTCTGAAGCTTTCTTT. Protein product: CASSPRQGNSEAFF.

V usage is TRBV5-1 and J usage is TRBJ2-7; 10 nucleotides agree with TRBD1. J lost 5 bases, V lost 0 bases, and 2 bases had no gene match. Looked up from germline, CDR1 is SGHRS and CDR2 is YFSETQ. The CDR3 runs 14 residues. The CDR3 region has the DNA TGCGCCAGCAGCTTGGAGACAGGGGGCGACGAGCAGTACTTC. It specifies CASSLETGGDEQYF.

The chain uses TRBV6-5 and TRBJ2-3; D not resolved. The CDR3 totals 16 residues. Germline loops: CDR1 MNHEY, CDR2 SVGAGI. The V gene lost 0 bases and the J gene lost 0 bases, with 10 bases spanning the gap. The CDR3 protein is CASSYSQASSTDTQYF. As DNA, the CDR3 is TGTGCCAGCAGTTACTCGCAAGCATCTAGCACAGATACGCAGTATTTT.